The next 27 T cell receptor beta chains were all read from a single sample in a study of blood T cell repertoires in COVID-19. Generated by immunoSEQ multiplex PCR, the TCRdb table keeps only in-frame clones and is missing some. The sample contains roughly 300,000 clones, roughly 87% of which appear only once. Sequencing was carried out using PBMCs or T cells enriched from blood (not recorded which). The source of these receptors is a woman in her 30s who had recovered from COVID-19.

This clone was counted only a few times. The CDR3 reads CAWRPQRTGELFF. The CDR3 DNA reads as TGTGCCTGGAGGCCCCAGCGGACCGGGGAGCTGTTTTTT. The chain uses TRBV30 and TRBJ2-2; the D gene is possibly TRBD2 (5 bases). The V gene lost 3 bases and the J gene lost 5 bases, with 10 bases spanning the gap. Germline V gene lookup returns CDR1 GTSNPN and CDR2 SVGIG (reference sequence). CDR3 length equals 13 residues. Filled out from reference TRBV30 and TRBJ2-2, the complete variable domain reads SQTIHQWPATLVQPVGSPLSLECTVEGTSNPNLYWYRQAAGRGLQLLFYSVGIGQISSEVPQNLSASRPQDRQFILSSKKLLLSDSGFYLCAWRPQRTGELFFGEGSRLTVL.

J is TRBJ1-5 and V is TRBV27, with D possibly matching TRBD1 (6 bases). From germline, CDR1 is MNHEY and CDR2 SMNVEV (reference sequence). The V end lost 5 bases, the J end lost 3 bases, and 11 bases lay between the germline ends. CDR3 length: 14 residues. The CDR3 coding sequence is TGTGCCAGCAGTCTACAGGGTTACAATCAGCCCCAGCATTTT. Encoded protein: CASSLQGYNQPQHF.

In regard to this clone: Other DNA sequences in the same sample also yield this CDR3. The chain employs TRBV5-1 and TRBJ2-3; 10 nucleotides match TRBD2. The V and J ends lost 0 bases and 3 bases, in that order; junction bases with no gene match: 4. Germline assignment: CDR1 SGHRS and CDR2 YFSETQ. CDR3 size: 16 residues. The CDR3 DNA sequence: TGCGCCAGCAGCTTGGGACTAGCGGGTAATACAGATACGCAGTATTTT. It encodes CASSLGLAGNTDTQYF.

The V and J genes are TRBV12-3 or TRBV12-4 and TRBJ2-1; D may be TRBD1 (6 bases). The CDR3 spans 11 residues. Trimming took 10 bases from V and 15 from J, leaving 19 bases between them. CDR3 in amino acids: CATQAGQLRFF. The CDR3 nucleotides are TGTGCCACCCAGGCCGGACAGCTACGGTTCTTC.

V is TRBV6-5 and J is TRBJ1-5, with D hard to call. V was shortened by 5 bases and J by 5 bases, with 16 bases between the two germline ends. The CDR3 is 15 amino acids. The germline V gene has CDR1 MNHEY and CDR2 SVGAGI. CDR3 loop: CASSPSMGAYQPQHF. The CDR3 DNA reads as TGTGCCAGCAGTCCAAGTATGGGCGCATATCAGCCCCAGCATTTT.

The rearrangement links TRBV27 to TRBJ1-2; 7 bases map to TRBD1. Germline lookup yields CDR1 MNHEY and CDR2 SMNVEV (reference sequence). V shed 6 bases and J 4 bases; nucleotides not matched to a gene: 11. The CDR3 is made up of 15 amino acids. The CDR3 nucleotides are TGTGCCAGCAGCCCCCGGGACAGACCTCTCTATGGCTACACCTTC. Residues: CASSPRDRPLYGYTF.

This chain links TRBV4-1 with TRBJ2-1; D is ambiguous. Per the germline V gene, CDR1 is MGHRA and CDR2 is YSYEKL. This CDR3 is built from 15 residues. V shed 1 base and J shed 8 bases, with 15 bases lying between them. The CDR3 bases are TGCGCCAGCAGCCAAGTTTGGGCTCCTTTCGATGAGCAGTTCTTC. It codes for CASSQVWAPFDEQFF.

This clone was seen just once. The rearrangement joins TRBV5-1 to TRBJ1-3; D unclear. Trimming cost V 0 bases and J 4 bases, with 17 bases left between them. Germline CDR1 SGHRS, CDR2 YFSETQ. The length of the CDR3 is 17 residues. CDR3 sequence reads: CASSLAAFGVGGNTIYF. The CDR3 DNA is TGCGCCAGCAGCTTGGCGGCATTCGGAGTTGGGGGAAACACCATATATTTT.

This clone was counted a few times. The chain employs TRBV11-2 and TRBJ2-7, with 8 bases that match TRBD1. Unmatched junction bases numbered 8, after V lost 9 bases and J lost 1 base. The CDR3 has 14 residues. Germline V gene lookup returns CDR1 SGHAT and CDR2 FQNNGV. CDR3 loop: CASRKQGESYEQYF. For the CDR3, the DNA is TGTGCCAGTAGGAAACAGGGGGAGTCCTACGAGCAGTACTTC.

The chain is built from TRBV4-1 and TRBJ2-1; maybe TRBD2 (6 bases). The CDR3 is 14 residues long. Germline CDR1 reads MGHRA; CDR2 reads YSYEKL. Trimming stripped 4 bases from V and 0 bases from J, with 7 bases between. The DNA of the CDR3 is TGCGCCAGCAGCCGGGACTCCTCCTACAATGAGCAGTTCTTC. It codes for CASSRDSSYNEQFF.

This chain uses TRBV7-2 with TRBJ1-6; D gene ambiguous. CDR1 and CDR2 (germline): SGHTA, FQGNSA. V lost 4 bases and J lost 8, with 9 bases in between. This CDR3 region has 13 residues. Here the CDR3 reads CASSSEPDSPLHF. The CDR3 DNA reads TGTGCCAGCAGCTCCGAACCGGATTCACCCCTCCACTTT.

The CDR3 here is CASSLPRGGTNQPQHF. The CDR3 DNA follows: TGTGCCAGCAGTCTCCCGAGGGGGGGGACGAATCAGCCCCAGCATTTT. This chain joins TRBV28 and TRBJ1-5; tentative D call: TRBD1 (6 bases). The CDR3 contains 16 residues. Germline V gene sequence: CDR1 MDHEN, CDR2 SYDVKM. V lost 5 bases and J lost 4, with 18 bases in between.

The rearrangement uses TRBV11-2 and TRBJ2-2; D possibly corresponds to TRBD2 (6 bases). The germline V and J ends were trimmed by 6 bases and 13 bases, with 15 bases remaining between them. This CDR3 comprises 12 residues. The germline CDR1 and CDR2 sequences are SGHAT and FQNNGV. The CDR3 DNA is TGTGCCAGCAGATCCCTAGCGAAAGCGCTGTTTTTT. Protein sequence: CASRSLAKALFF.

The chain combines TRBV27 with TRBJ2-1, with TRBD2 matching over 10 bases. The CDR3 covers 16 residues. V trimming: 6 bases; J trimming: 0 bases; junction bases outside the gene matches: 5. Germline-derived CDR1 and CDR2 are MNHEY and SMNVEV (reference sequence). In DNA, the CDR3 is TGTGCCAGCAGCTCCTTAGCGGGGGGCTCCTACAATGAGCAGTTCTTC. Protein product: CASSSLAGGSYNEQFF.

This clone was counted a few times. The chain links TRBV5-4 to TRBJ2-3; 8 bases are shared with TRBD1. The junction had 5 bases not matched to a gene; V was cut back by 0 bases and J by 5 bases. There are 15 residues in the CDR3. Germline V gives CDR1 SGHNT, CDR2 YYREEE (reference sequence). The CDR3 sequence is CASSLGTGIRDTQYF. The CDR3 region has the DNA TGTGCCAGCAGCTTGGGGACAGGGATAAGAGATACGCAGTATTTT.

This rearrangement joins TRBV9 to TRBJ2-2; TRBD1 matches 8 bases. The germline CDR1 and CDR2 sequences are SGDLS and YYNGEE. The CDR3 loop spans 14 amino acids. Trimming cost V 3 bases and J 5 bases; bases outside gene matches: 3. CDR3 sequence reads: CASSAGQGTGELFF. The CDR3, as DNA: TGTGCCAGCAGCGCTGGACAGGGTACCGGGGAGCTGTTTTTT.

The chain joins TRBV24-1 to TRBJ1-2, with 11 bases that match TRBD1. Germline CDR1 KGHDR, CDR2 SFDVKD. V was clipped by 4 bases and J by 7 bases; unmatched bases: 7. This CDR3 has 15 amino acids. The CDR3 sequence: CATSDSWDRGFGYTF. CDR3 nucleotide sequence: TGTGCCACCAGTGACTCTTGGGACAGGGGGTTTGGCTACACCTTC.

In this sample, this clone turned up once. The CDR3 here is CASTTSGGTYEQYF. The CDR3 bases are TGTGCCAGCACCACGTCGGGGGGAACGTACGAGCAGTACTTC. V is TRBV6-5 and J is TRBJ2-7; 7 positions match TRBD2. The CDR3 is 14 amino acids. V was clipped by 7 bases and J by 4 bases; unmatched bases: 10. The germline gives CDR1 MNHEY, CDR2 SVGAGI.

CDR3 DNA: TGCGCCAGCAGCTTGGGGACAAAAACAACTAATGAAAAACTGTTTTTT. Its protein is CASSLGTKTTNEKLFF. The chain combines TRBV5-1 with TRBJ1-4, with a tentative D call TRBD1 (5 bases). The CDR3 runs to 16 residues. Deletions cut 0 bases from V and 0 bases from J, with 9 bases between. Per the germline V gene, CDR1 is SGHRS and CDR2 is YFSETQ.

V and J are TRBV10-2 and TRBJ1-3; D gene unclear. This CDR3 is 14 amino acids long. Germline V CDR1 and CDR2: WSHSY, SAAADI. Trimming took off 5 bases at V and 1 base at J, with 9 bases between the two ends. CDR3 in DNA: TGCGCCAGCAGTAGAGCGACTTCTGGAAACACCATATATTTT. Its protein product is CASSRATSGNTIYF.

The J gene is TRBJ2-7, the V gene TRBV9; TRBD1 matches 7 bases. This CDR3 contains 15 residues. With 0 bases clipped from V and 1 base from J, the junction kept 4 bases outside the gene matches. Germline V CDR1 and CDR2: SGDLS, YYNGEE. CDR3 region: CASSVAGTDSYEQYF. In DNA, the CDR3 is TGTGCCAGCAGCGTAGCCGGGACAGATTCCTACGAGCAGTACTTC.

This chain joins TRBV6-5 and TRBJ1-1; D is ambiguous. The germline V gene encodes CDR1 MNHEY and CDR2 SVGAGI. Trimming cost V 7 bases and J 6 bases, with 21 bases left between them. The CDR3 sequence is 15 residues long. CDR3 loop: CASKLDFRRGSEAFF. The CDR3 DNA reads TGTGCCAGCAAGTTGGACTTCCGGCGAGGCTCTGAAGCTTTCTTT.

The chain recombines TRBV5-4 with TRBJ1-6, with 9 bases that match TRBD1. Per germline, CDR1 SGHNT and CDR2 YYREEE (reference sequence). After removal of 4 bases from V and 6 bases from J, the junction contained 11 bases not matched to a gene. The CDR3 extends over 17 amino acids. CDR3 bases: TGTGCCAGCAGCGGGGGACAGGGAGGATCGGGTAATTCACCCCTCCACTTT. Protein product: CASSGGQGGSGNSPLHF.

This chain connects TRBV7-2 to TRBJ2-7, with D perhaps matching TRBD2 (6 bases). The CDR3 length is 15 residues. Trimming pared 5 bases from V and 1 base from J, leaving 15 bases between. In germline, CDR1 is SGHTA, CDR2 FQGNSA. The CDR3 here is CASSLGLISSYEQYF. The CDR3 DNA reads TGTGCCAGCAGCCTCGGACTAATCTCGTCCTACGAGCAGTACTTC.

The chain links TRBV18 to TRBJ1-1; D is possibly TRBD1 (5 bases). The CDR3 runs 16 residues. Germline V CDR1 and CDR2: KGHSH, LQKENI. The V gene lost 3 bases and the J gene lost 0 bases, with 14 bases spanning the gap. Here the CDR3 reads CASSPDLGEMNTEAFF. CDR3 sequence (DNA): TGTGCCAGCTCACCCGACTTAGGGGAAATGAACACTGAAGCTTTCTTT.

The genes are TRBV7-9 and TRBJ2-7; a possible D gene is TRBD2 (5 bases). The CDR3 spans 13 residues. Between the trimmed V and J ends, which lost 1 base and 6 bases, there was a span of 10 bases. Germline V lookup: CDR1 SEHNR, CDR2 FQNEAQ (reference sequence). This CDR3 reads CASSLEAGGEQYF. CDR3 in DNA: TGTGCCAGCAGCTTAGAGGCGGGTGGCGAGCAGTACTTC.

This chain connects TRBV15 to TRBJ2-5; 15 bases agree with TRBD2. V lost 8 bases to trimming and J lost 4 bases; unmatched junction nucleotides: 8. CDR3 length: 16 residues. Germline V gives CDR1 LNHNV, CDR2 YYDKDF (reference sequence). CDR3 sequence: CATAGTSGGRSETQYF. In nucleotides, the CDR3 is TGTGCCACCGCTGGGACTAGCGGGGGGCGATCAGAGACCCAGTACTTC.